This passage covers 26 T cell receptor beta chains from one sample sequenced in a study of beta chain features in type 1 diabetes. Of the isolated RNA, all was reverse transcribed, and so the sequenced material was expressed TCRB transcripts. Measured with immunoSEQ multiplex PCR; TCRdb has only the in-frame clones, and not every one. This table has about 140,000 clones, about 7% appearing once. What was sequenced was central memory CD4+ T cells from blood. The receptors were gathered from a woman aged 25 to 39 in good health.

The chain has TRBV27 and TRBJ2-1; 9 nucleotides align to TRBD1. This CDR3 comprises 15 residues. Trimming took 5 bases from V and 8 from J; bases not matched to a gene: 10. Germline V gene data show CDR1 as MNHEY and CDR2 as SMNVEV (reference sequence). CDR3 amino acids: CASSSDRTGEDEQFF. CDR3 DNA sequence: TGTGCCAGCAGTAGCGATCGGACAGGGGAGGATGAGCAGTTCTTC.

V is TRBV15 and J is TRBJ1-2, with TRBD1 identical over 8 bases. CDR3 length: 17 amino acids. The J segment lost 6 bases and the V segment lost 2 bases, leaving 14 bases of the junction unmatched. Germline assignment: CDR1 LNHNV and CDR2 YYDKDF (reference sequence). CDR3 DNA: TGTGCCACCAGCAGACCACTTTCTTCCGGGACAGGTCATGGCTACACCTTC. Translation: CATSRPLSSGTGHGYTF.

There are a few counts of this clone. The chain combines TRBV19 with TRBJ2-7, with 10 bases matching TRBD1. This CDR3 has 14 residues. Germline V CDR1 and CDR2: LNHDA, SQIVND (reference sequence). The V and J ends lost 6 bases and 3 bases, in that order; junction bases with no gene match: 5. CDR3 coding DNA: TGTGCCAGTAGGAGGACAGGGGGTGGCTACGAGCAGTACTTC. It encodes CASRRTGGGYEQYF.

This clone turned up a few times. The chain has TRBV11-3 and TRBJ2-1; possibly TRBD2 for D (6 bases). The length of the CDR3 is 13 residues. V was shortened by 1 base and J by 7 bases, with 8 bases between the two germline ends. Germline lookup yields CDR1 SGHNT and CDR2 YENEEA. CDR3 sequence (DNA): TGTGCCAGCAGCTTAGGCGGGGCTAATGAGCAGTTCTTC. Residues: CASSLGGANEQFF.

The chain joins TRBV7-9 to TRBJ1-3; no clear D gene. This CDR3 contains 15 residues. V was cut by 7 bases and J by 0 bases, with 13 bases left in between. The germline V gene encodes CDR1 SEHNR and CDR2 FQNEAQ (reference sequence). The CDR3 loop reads CASNLVLISGNTIYF. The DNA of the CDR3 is TGTGCCAGCAACCTCGTACTCATCTCTGGAAACACCATATATTTT.

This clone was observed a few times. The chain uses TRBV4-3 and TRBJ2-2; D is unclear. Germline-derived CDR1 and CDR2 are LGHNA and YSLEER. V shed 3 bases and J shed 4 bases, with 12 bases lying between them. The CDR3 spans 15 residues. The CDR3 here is CASSHVVRSTGELFF. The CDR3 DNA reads TGCGCCAGCAGCCACGTCGTACGGAGCACCGGGGAGCTGTTTTTT.

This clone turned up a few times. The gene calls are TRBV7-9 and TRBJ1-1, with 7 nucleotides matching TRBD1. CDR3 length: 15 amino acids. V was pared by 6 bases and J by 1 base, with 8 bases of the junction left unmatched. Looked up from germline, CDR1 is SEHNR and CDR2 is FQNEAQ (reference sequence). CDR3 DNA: TGTGCCAGCAGTAACCGGGACAGAAAGAACACTGAAGCTTTCTTT. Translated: CASSNRDRKNTEAFF.

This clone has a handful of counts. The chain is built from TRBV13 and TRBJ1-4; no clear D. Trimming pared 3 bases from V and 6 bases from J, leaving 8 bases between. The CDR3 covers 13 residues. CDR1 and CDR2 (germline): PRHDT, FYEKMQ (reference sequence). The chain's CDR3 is CASSLGLDEKLFF. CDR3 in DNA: TGTGCCAGCAGCTTGGGCTTAGATGAAAAACTGTTTTTT.

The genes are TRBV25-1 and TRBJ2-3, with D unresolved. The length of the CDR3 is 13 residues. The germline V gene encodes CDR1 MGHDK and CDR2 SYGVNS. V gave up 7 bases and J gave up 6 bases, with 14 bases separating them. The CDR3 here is CASTRSGGDTQYF. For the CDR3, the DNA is TGTGCCAGCACACGGTCTGGCGGCGATACGCAGTATTTT.

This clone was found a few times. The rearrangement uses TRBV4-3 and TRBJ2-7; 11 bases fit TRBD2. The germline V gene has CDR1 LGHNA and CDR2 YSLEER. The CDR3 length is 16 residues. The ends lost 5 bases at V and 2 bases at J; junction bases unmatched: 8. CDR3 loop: CASSKLAGGGPYEQYF. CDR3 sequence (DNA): TGCGCCAGCAGCAAGTTAGCGGGAGGGGGTCCCTACGAGCAGTACTTC.

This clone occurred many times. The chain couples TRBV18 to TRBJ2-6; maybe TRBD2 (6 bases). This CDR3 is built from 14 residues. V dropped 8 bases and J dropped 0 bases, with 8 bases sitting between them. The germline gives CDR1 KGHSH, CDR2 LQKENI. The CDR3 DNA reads TGTGCCAGCAAGGGACTCTCTGGGGCCAACGTCCTGACTTTC. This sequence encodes CASKGLSGANVLTF.

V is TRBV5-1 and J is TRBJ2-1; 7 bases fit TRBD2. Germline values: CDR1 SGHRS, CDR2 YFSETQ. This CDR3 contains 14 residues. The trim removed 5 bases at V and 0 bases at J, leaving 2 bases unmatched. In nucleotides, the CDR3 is TGCGCCAGCAGTCTAGCGGACTCCTACAATGAGCAGTTCTTC. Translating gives CASSLADSYNEQFF.

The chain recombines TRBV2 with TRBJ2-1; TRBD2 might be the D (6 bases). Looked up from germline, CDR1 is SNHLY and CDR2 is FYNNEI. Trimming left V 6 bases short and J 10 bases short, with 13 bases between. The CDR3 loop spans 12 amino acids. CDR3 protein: CASRPGAGEQFF. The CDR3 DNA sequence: TGTGCCAGCAGGCCTGGGGCGGGGGAGCAGTTCTTC.

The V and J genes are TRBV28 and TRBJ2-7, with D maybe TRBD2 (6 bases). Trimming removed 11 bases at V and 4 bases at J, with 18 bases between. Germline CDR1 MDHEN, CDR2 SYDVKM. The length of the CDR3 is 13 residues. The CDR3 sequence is CAGSAGSEYEQYF. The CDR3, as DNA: TGTGCCGGTTCTGCGGGGTCTGAGTACGAGCAGTACTTC.

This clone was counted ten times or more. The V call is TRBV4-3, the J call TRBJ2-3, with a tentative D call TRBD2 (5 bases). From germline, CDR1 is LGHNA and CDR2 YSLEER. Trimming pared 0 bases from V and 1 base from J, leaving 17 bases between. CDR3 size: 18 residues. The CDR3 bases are TGCGCCAGCAGCCAAGAAATGGGAGACGCAACCCGCACAGATACGCAGTATTTT. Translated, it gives CASSQEMGDATRTDTQYF.

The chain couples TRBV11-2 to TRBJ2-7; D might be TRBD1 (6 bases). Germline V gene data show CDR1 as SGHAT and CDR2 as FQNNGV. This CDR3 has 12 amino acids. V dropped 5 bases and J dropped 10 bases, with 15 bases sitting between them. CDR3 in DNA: TGTGCCAGCAGCCCTAGGGACACCGCTCAGTACTTC. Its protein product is CASSPRDTAQYF.

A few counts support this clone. The DNA for the CDR3 is TGTGCCAGTAGTACACTAGCGGGAGCATCTGGCGATGAGCAGTTCTTC. Protein product: CASSTLAGASGDEQFF. This chain uses TRBV19 with TRBJ2-1, with TRBD2 matching 11 bases. The germline gives CDR1 LNHDA, CDR2 SQIVND (reference sequence). The CDR3 runs to 16 residues. Trimming removed 4 bases from V and 8 bases from J; junction bases left unmatched: 10.

The CDR3 DNA is TGCGCCAGCAGCTCCGGACAGGGGGGCTACGAGCAGTACTTC. Its protein product is CASSSGQGGYEQYF. The V call is TRBV5-1, the J call TRBJ2-7; 10 bases are a match to TRBD1. CDR1 SGHRS and CDR2 YFSETQ come from the germline V gene. The CDR3 runs 14 residues. V gave up 3 bases and J gave up 3 bases; unmatched junction bases: 3. Looking up the rest from reference TRBV5-1 and TRBJ2-7 gives the full variable domain: KAGVTQTPRYLIKTRGQQVTLSCSPISGHRSVSWYQQTPGQGLQFLFEYFSETQRNKGNFPGRFSGRQFSNSRSEMNVSTLELGDSALYLCASSSGQGGYEQYFGPGTRLTVT.

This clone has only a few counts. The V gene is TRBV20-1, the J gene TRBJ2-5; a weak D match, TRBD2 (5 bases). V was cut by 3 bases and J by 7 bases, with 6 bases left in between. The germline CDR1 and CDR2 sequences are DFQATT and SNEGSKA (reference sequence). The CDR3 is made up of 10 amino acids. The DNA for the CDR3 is TGCAGTGCTAGTCGGGGGACCCAGTACTTC. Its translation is CSASRGTQYF.

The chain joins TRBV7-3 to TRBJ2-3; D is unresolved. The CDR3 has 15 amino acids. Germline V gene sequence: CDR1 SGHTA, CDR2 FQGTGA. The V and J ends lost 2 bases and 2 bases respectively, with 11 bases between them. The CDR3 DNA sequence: TGTGCCAGCAGCTTATCCGCGGCCCTCACAGATACGCAGTATTTT. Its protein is CASSLSAALTDTQYF.

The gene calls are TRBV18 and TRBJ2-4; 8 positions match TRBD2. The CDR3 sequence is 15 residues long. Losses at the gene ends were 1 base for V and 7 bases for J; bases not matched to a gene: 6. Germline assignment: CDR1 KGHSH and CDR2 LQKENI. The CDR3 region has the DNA TGTGCCAGCTCACCACAAGCGGGAGAAACGAACATTCAGTACTTC. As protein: CASSPQAGETNIQYF.

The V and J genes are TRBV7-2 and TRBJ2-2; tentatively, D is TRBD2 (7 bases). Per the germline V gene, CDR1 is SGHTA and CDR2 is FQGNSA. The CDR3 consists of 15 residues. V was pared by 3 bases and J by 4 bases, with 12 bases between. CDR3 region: CASSLRRGGTGELFF. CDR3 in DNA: TGTGCCAGCAGCTTGAGGAGGGGGGGCACCGGGGAGCTGTTTTTT.

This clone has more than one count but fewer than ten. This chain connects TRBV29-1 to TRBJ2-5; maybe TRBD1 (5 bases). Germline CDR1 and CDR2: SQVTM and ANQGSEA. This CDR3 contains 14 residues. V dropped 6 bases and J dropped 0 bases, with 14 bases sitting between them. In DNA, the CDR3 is TGCAGCGTCAATCGGTACAGGAACCAAGAGACCCAGTACTTC. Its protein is CSVNRYRNQETQYF.

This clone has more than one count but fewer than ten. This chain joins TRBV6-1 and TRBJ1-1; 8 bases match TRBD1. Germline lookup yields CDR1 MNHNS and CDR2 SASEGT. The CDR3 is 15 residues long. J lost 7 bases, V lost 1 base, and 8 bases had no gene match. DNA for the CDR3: TGTGCCAGCAGTGAAGTAGACAGGGGCAATGGTGAAGCTTTCTTT. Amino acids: CASSEVDRGNGEAFF.

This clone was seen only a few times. The CDR3 spells CASSRSGSYNEQFF. The CDR3 DNA sequence: TGTGCCAGCAGTCGTAGCGGGAGCTACAATGAGCAGTTCTTC. J is TRBJ2-1 and V is TRBV6-6; 9 bases match TRBD2. This CDR3 has 14 residues. With V trimmed by 5 bases and J by 3 bases, 2 bases remained unmatched. Germline-derived CDR1 and CDR2 are MNHNY and SVGAGI (reference sequence).

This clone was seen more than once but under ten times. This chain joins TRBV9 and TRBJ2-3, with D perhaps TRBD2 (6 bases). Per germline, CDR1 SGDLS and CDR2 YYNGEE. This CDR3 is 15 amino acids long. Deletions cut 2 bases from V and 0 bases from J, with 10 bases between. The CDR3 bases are TGTGCCAGCAGCGTGGGACTGGCGAGCACAGATACGCAGTATTTT. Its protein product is CASSVGLASTDTQYF.